This T cell receptor beta chain was obtained from a study of CD8+CD57+ T cells in acquired aplastic anemia. This clonotype appeared a few times. Its antigen is not identified. The CDR3 contains 15 residues. Trimming removed 8 bases at V and 3 bases at J, with 19 bases between. Germline values: CDR1 ENHRY, CDR2 SYGVKD. Sequencing was done on patients that had shown CD8+CD57+ cell expansion by flow cytometry. The cohort consisted entirely of patients having severe acquired aplastic anemia. TCR beta VDJ and CDR3 profiling used genomic DNA as template. TCRdb fed the reads into MiXCR, producing one record per CDR3 protein. The repertoire has roughly 93,000 distinct CDR3 sequences, about 63% of them found once; the top ten carry about 62%. Points from the study as a whole: Patients and controls shared nearly 30 CD8+ CDR3 sequences, highly expressed in patients. With respect to CD8+ Simpson's diversity, patients and controls did not differ significantly.

The clonotype comes from a human donor with aplastic anemia. Sequenced material: sorted CD4+, CD8+, or CD8+CD57+ T cells (not recorded which) from PBMCs. The chain links TRBV10-3 to TRBJ1-2; D is ambiguous. DNA for the CDR3: TGTGCCATCCGGGCTAATGGCAGTGAGTACTATGGCTACACCTTC. This sequence encodes CAIRANGSEYYGYTF.